The next 18 T cell receptor beta chains were all read from a single sample in a study of molecular identifiers for immune sequencing clone quantification. TCRdb processed the PCR reads anew with MiXCR; each CDR3 protein has one entry. The table shows over 100,000 distinct CDR3 sequences, with under 40% occurring only once. Material: naive CD8+ T cells from blood, with Jurkat cell RNA spiked in. Documented subset: FACS-sorted CD8+CD4-CCR7+CD45RA+ naive T cells. The receptors were sampled from a human donor in good health. Some libraries in this study had Jurkat cell RNA spiked in.

The DNA for the CDR3 is TGTGCCAGTAGTGCGACAGGGGCCTACGAGCAGTACTTC. Protein sequence: CASSATGAYEQYF. This rearrangement joins TRBV19 to TRBJ2-7, with 8 bases that match TRBD1. Germline V lookup: CDR1 LNHDA, CDR2 SQIVND (reference sequence). V shed 5 bases, J shed 2 bases, and the junction held 2 bases outside the gene matches. The CDR3 spans 13 residues.

The sample holds a few counts of this clonotype. The gene calls are TRBV11-3 and TRBJ2-4; 7 bases fit TRBD1. CDR1 is SGHNT and CDR2 is YENEEA in the germline V gene. The CDR3 totals 16 residues. Trimming removed 5 bases from V and 6 bases from J; junction bases left unmatched: 13. The CDR3 DNA is TGTGCCAGCAGCGTTTCCGAGGGGGCAGGTGTAAACATTCAGTACTTC. The encoded protein is CASSVSEGAGVNIQYF.

This clonotype was recorded a few times. The rearrangement uses TRBV2 and TRBJ1-5; D is perhaps TRBD1 (5 bases). V was cut by 3 bases and J by 2 bases, with 8 bases left in between. Germline CDR1 is SNHLY and CDR2 is FYNNEI. CDR3 length equals 14 residues. This chain's CDR3 is CASSDREGNQPQHF. The CDR3 DNA reads as TGTGCCAGCAGTGACAGGGAGGGCAATCAGCCCCAGCATTTT.

This clonotype was recorded only once. The germline gene is not matched at one end of the junction; a read error may be the cause. The rearrangement uses TRBV5-1 and TRBJ2-3; 9 bases line up with TRBD2. Germline values: CDR1 SGHRS, CDR2 YFSETQ. This CDR3 region has 15 residues. CDR3 residues: CASSLAGTSTDTQNF. The DNA for the CDR3 is TGCGCCAGCAGCTTGGCTGGGACTAGCACAGATACGCAGAATTTT.

This clonotype was counted at least ten times. The chain links TRBV5-4 to TRBJ2-3; 10 positions match TRBD2. V lost 2 bases, J lost 5 bases, and 5 bases stayed unmatched. Germline values: CDR1 SGHNT, CDR2 YYREEE (reference sequence). The CDR3 loop spans 15 amino acids. CDR3 bases: TGTGCCAGCAGCTTAGCTAGCGGGAGCGTAGATACGCAGTATTTT. It specifies CASSLASGSVDTQYF.

For this clonotype: One end of the junction does not line up with germline, which may come from a read error. This chain connects TRBV27 to TRBJ1-5; 7 bases agree with TRBD1. Germline loops: CDR1 MNHEY, CDR2 SMNVEV (reference sequence). The CDR3 loop spans 15 amino acids. This chain's CDR3 is CASSLSGQFIQPLHF. The CDR3 coding sequence is TGTGCCAGCAGTTTATCGGGACAGTTCATTCAGCCCCTGCATTTT.

There are many counts of this clonotype. This chain links TRBV7-9 with TRBJ2-3, with TRBD2 matching 8 bases. The CDR3 length is 15 residues. Germline trimming cut 4 bases from V and 4 bases from J; bases unmatched to any gene: 7. CDR1 SEHNR and CDR2 FQNEAQ come from the germline V gene (reference sequence). The CDR3 coding sequence is TGTGCCAGCAGCTCTACCGGGACTAGTTCAGATACGCAGTATTTT. Translating it yields CASSSTGTSSDTQYF.

This clonotype showed up many times. V gene TRBV20-1 combines with J gene TRBJ2-3; D not certain. Germline V CDR1 and CDR2: DFQATT, SNEGSKA (reference sequence). The CDR3 is made up of 9 amino acids. V was clipped by 6 bases and J by 5 bases, with 3 bases between them. CDR3 amino acids: CSAEDTQYF. DNA of the CDR3: TGCAGTGCGGAAGATACGCAGTATTTT.

The chain has TRBV27 and TRBJ2-1; 7 nucleotides align to TRBD2. CDR1 MNHEY and CDR2 SMNVEV come from the germline V gene (reference sequence). Losses at the gene ends were 3 bases for V and 6 bases for J; bases not matched to a gene: 8. The CDR3 has 15 residues. CDR3 in DNA: TGTGCCAGCAGTTTGGTTCCTACGGGGGGCAATGAGCAGTTCTTC. Its protein is CASSLVPTGGNEQFF.

This sequence joins TRBV28 and TRBJ1-1; D unresolved. This CDR3 spans 14 amino acids. V shed 4 bases and J shed 6 bases, with 15 bases lying between them. CDR1 is MDHEN and CDR2 is SYDVKM in the germline V gene. DNA of the CDR3: TGTGCCAGCAGTTCCCCCCCCGGTTTCGCTGAAGCTTTCTTT. Translating it yields CASSSPPGFAEAFF.

In this sample, this clonotype turned up many times. The chain uses TRBV12-3 or TRBV12-4 and TRBJ2-3, with TRBD1 matching 9 bases. J gave up 5 bases and V 7 bases, and 10 bases lay outside the gene matches. The CDR3 consists of 15 residues. CDR3 in DNA: TGTGCCAGCACCCTGGACAGGGGAGGAGTAGATACGCAGTATTTT. It is translated as CASTLDRGGVDTQYF.

With regard to this clonotype: With a much larger clone just one base away, this may be a read error. The chain is built from TRBV12-3 or TRBV12-4 and TRBJ1-2; D might be TRBD1 (5 bases). This CDR3 is 13 amino acids long. Trimming pared 8 bases from V and 3 bases from J, leaving 13 bases between. DNA for the CDR3: TGTGCCAGCGGGGTCGACAGTTACTATGGCTACACCTTC. Translated, it gives CASGVDSYYGYTF.

A word on this clonotype: Given the absence of the conserved phenylalanine or tryptophan at the CDR3 end, a read error is likely. V and J are TRBV7-6 and TRBJ2-5, with D possibly matching TRBD1 (5 bases). This CDR3 spans 15 amino acids. V lost 1 base and J 1 base, leaving 10 bases between the germline ends. The germline V gene encodes CDR1 SGHVS and CDR2 FNYEAQ. CDR3 amino acids: CASSLGQGPQETQYL. The CDR3 nucleotides are TGTGCCAGCAGCTTAGGGCAGGGTCCCCAAGAGACCCAGTACCTC.

Of note for this clonotype: A much larger clone differs by one base, so this may be a read error. The CDR3 end shows no conserved phenylalanine or tryptophan, and so a read error is likely. The rearrangement joins TRBV7-9 to TRBJ2-7; 10 bases are a match to TRBD1. After removal of 3 bases from V and 6 bases from J, the junction contained 8 bases not matched to a gene. The CDR3 loop spans 15 amino acids. Germline V lookup: CDR1 SEHNR, CDR2 FQNEAQ (reference sequence). The CDR3 region is CASSFRDRGFGEQYS. As DNA, the CDR3 is TGTGCCAGCAGCTTCCGGGACAGGGGATTCGGCGAGCAGTACTCC.

This rearrangement joins TRBV27 to TRBJ2-7, with 8 bases fitting TRBD2. This CDR3 has 14 amino acids. J lost 4 bases, V lost 4 bases, and 6 bases had no gene match. CDR1 MNHEY and CDR2 SMNVEV come from the germline V gene (reference sequence). CDR3: CASSWSGGRYEQYF. DNA of the CDR3: TGTGCCAGCAGTTGGTCTGGCGGGAGGTACGAGCAGTACTTC.

Note on this clonotype: A much larger clone lies a single base off, so this may be a read error. V is TRBV6-2 or TRBV6-3 and J is TRBJ2-5; D not certain. CDR1 is MNHEY, CDR2 SVGEGT, per germline. Trimming pared 5 bases from V and 5 bases from J, leaving 12 bases between. CDR3 length: 13 residues. The CDR3 DNA reads as TGTGCCAGCAGTAGAGTGAACCTTGAGACCCAGTACTTC. Residues: CASSRVNLETQYF.

The V and J genes are TRBV12-3 or TRBV12-4 and TRBJ2-5; TRBD1 is a possible D gene (6 bases). V dropped 5 bases and J dropped 4 bases, with 11 bases sitting between them. The CDR3 runs to 13 residues. Here the CDR3 reads CASSPQGLETQYF. CDR3 in DNA: TGTGCCAGCAGTCCACAGGGCTTAGAGACCCAGTACTTC.

This clonotype was detected ten times or more. The gene calls are TRBV11-2 and TRBJ2-4, with D uncertain. CDR3 length: 12 residues. Germline loops: CDR1 SGHAT, CDR2 FQNNGV. The V end lost 4 bases, the J end lost 4 bases, and 5 bases lay between the germline ends. The CDR3 loop is CASSSGKNIQYF. CDR3 DNA: TGTGCCAGCAGCTCCGGAAAAAACATTCAGTACTTC.